This entry features one TCR beta chain sequence. No cognate antigen has been identified for it. Base quality data are lacking; no much larger clone is found one base away. Trimming costs V 12 bases and J 3 bases, and their ends lie 11 bases apart. Sequences KGHDR (CDR1) and SFDVKD (CDR2) are obtained from the germline V gene. The CDR3, from cysteine to phenylalanine, totals 11 residues. Of the read, only the CDR3 DNA is kept; its 33 bases are in frame from base 1. No treatment had been received by any patient before thyroid surgery. Using T-cell receptor beta sequencing, the researchers looked back retrospectively at clinical samples from patients, gathered between the early 2010s and the late 2010s. This specimen belongs to a study of metastatic and nonmetastatic thyroid tumors (dated by TCRdb to 2020 to 2022). With regard to the full study: Repertoires were compared across peripheral blood and tumor or nodule tissue samples from malignant and benign thyroid patients.

The library was obtained by PCR. The sequencer was an Illumina HiSeq 4000. The TCR beta-chain CDR3 region of each patient was profiled by high-throughput sequencing. For the original study's pipeline: Drawing on CDR3 differences between clinicopathological groups, the researchers built a classifier meant to tell apart patients with distant-metastatic papillary thyroid cancer. The Shannon index was used to measure repertoire diversity, and the Morisita-Horn index was used to measure how similar tumor and blood repertoires were. The public reads were run again by TCRdb, first through fastp at Q25 and then through MiXCR, and only productive beta chains were kept. TCRdb, not the authors, supplied the V and J calls. The sample profile shows about 26,000 clones; roughly 24% of them were found once. Roughly 5.6% of the sample goes to the ten largest clones. The paper's findings and limits, for the study overall: In both blood and tumor samples, malignant tumors were reported to have significantly higher TCR beta diversity than benign nodules.

Recombination joined TRBV24-1 with TRBJ2-7; perhaps TRBD1 is the D gene, with 5 bases matching. The TCR was taken from a female donor with papillary thyroid cancer or a benign thyroid nodule (not recorded which). Some clones in this sample may be carry-over from other donors' samples. The specimen was blood. The nucleotides read TGTGCCGTCCAGGGTGACTACGAGCAGTACTTC. It is translated as CAVQGDYEQYF.